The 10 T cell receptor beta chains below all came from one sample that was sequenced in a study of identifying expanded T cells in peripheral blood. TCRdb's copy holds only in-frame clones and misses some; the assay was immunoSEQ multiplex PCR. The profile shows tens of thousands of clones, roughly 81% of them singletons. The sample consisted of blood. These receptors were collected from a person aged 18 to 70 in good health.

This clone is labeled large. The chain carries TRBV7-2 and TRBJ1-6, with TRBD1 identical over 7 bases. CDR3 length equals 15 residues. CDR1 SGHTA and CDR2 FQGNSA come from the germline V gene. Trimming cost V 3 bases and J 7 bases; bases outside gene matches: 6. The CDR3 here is CASSLPTGVNSPLHF. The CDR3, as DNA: TGTGCCAGCAGCTTGCCCACAGGGGTCAATTCACCCCTCCACTTT.

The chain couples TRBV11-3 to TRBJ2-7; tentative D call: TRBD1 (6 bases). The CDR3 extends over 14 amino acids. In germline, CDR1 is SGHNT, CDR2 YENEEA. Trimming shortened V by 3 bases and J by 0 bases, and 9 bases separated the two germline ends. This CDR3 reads CASSFLQGSYEQYF. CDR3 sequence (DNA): TGTGCCAGCAGCTTCCTACAGGGCTCCTACGAGCAGTACTTC.

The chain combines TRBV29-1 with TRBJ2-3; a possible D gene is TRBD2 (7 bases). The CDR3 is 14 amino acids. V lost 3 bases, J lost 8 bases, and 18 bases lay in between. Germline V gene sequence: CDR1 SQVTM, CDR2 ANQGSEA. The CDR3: CSVDAGAHFGTQYF. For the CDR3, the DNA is TGCAGCGTTGACGCGGGGGCTCATTTTGGTACGCAGTATTTT.

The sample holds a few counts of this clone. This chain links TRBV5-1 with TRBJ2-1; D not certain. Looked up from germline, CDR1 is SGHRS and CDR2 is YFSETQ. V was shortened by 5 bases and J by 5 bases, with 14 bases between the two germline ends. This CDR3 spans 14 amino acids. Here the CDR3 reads CASSRQPTNNEQFF. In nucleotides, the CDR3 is TGCGCCAGCAGTCGACAACCTACAAACAATGAGCAGTTCTTC.

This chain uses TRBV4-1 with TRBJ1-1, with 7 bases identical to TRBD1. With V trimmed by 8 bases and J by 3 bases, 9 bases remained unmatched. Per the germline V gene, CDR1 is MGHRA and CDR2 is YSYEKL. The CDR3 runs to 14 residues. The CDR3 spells CASGIRGHDTEAFF. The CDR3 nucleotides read TGCGCCAGCGGAATTAGGGGGCATGACACTGAAGCTTTCTTT.

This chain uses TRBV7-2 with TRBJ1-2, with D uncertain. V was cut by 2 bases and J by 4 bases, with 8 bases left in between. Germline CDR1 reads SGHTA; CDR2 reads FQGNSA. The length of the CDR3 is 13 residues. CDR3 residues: CASSLLGLYGYTF. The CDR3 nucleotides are TGTGCCAGCAGCTTATTAGGGCTCTATGGCTACACCTTC.

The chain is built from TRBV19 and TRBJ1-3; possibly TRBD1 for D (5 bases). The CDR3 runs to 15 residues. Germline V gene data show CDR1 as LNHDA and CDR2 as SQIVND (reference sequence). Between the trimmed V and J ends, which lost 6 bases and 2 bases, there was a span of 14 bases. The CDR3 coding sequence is TGTGCCAGTAGCATGGGACTGTCAGCTGGAAACACCATATATTTT. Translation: CASSMGLSAGNTIYF.

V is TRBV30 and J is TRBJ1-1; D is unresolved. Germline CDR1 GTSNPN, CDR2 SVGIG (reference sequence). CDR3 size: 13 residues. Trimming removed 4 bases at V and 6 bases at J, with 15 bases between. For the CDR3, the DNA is TGTGCCTGGACGCGGCTCCCCAGCCCTGAAGCTTTCTTT. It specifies CAWTRLPSPEAFF.

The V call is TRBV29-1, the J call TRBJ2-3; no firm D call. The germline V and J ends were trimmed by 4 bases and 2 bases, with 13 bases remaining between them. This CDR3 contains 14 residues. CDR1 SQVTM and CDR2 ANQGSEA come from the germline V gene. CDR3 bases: TGCAGCGTTGCCGAGAGTTGGAACACAGATACGCAGTATTTT. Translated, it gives CSVAESWNTDTQYF.

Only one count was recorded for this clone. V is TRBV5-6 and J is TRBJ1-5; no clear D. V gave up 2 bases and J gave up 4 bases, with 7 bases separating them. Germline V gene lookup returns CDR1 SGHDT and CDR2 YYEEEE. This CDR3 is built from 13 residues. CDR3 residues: CASSLGQNQPQHF. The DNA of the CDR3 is TGTGCCAGCAGCTTAGGTCAGAATCAGCCCCAGCATTTT.